These T cell receptor beta chains were read from a single sample in a study of T cell changes during pregnancy in multiple sclerosis. The table came from immunoSEQ multiplex PCR; TCRdb's copy has only in-frame clones and leaves some out. This table holds around 62,000 clones, roughly nine tenths found once. The source was peripheral blood, collected in the third trimester of pregnancy. These TCRs come from a female donor with multiple sclerosis, enrolled in a pregnancy study. Both conserved end residues are part of each CDR3. A D gene is named only where the DNA matches it firmly. Clone size is shown for a subset of rows, as once, few, many or a class of expanded clone.

j_call clone_size v_call d_call cdr3_nt cdr3_aa
TRBJ1-1 NA TRBV2 TRBD1 TGTGCCAGCAGTTCAGGGGGCACTGAAGCTTTCTTT CASSSGGTEAFF
TRBJ2-4 NA TRBV7-2 NA TGTGCCAGCAGCTTAGGAGTGTCGGTACTAGCCAAAAACATTCAGTACTTC CASSLGVSVLAKNIQYF
TRBJ2-1 NA TRBV14 TRBD2 TGTGCCAGCAGCCAAAATTGGGGAGGGAATGAGCAGTTCTTC CASSQNWGGNEQFF
TRBJ2-7 NA TRBV7-2 TRBD2 TGTGCCAGCAGCGTTAGCGGGAGCTCCTACGAGCAGTACTTC CASSVSGSSYEQYF
TRBJ1-1 few TRBV18 TRBD1 TGTGCCAGCTCACCAGGGAGTGTCGGGACAGGGGGTACTGAAGCTTTCTTT CASSPGSVGTGGTEAFF
TRBJ1-3 NA TRBV10-3 NA TGTGCCATCAGTGATTACTCTGGAAACACCATATATTTT CAISDYSGNTIYF
TRBJ1-4 NA TRBV5-1 TRBD1 TGCGCCAGCAGCTCCGGAGGGACAGGCCTAGAAAAACTGTTTTTT CASSSGGTGLEKLFF
TRBJ1-1 few TRBV25-1 TRBD1 TGTGCCAGCAGTGAATTTGACAGGGTGGGGGCTGAAGCTTTCTTT CASSEFDRVGAEAFF
TRBJ2-1 NA TRBV7-3 TRBD1 TGTGCCAGCAGCGACGGGACAGGGAGTACTGAGCAGTTCTTC CASSDGTGSTEQFF
TRBJ1-1 NA TRBV11-2 TRBD1 TGTGCCAGCAGGATTTTTGGACAGGGGAACACTGAAGCTTTCTTT CASRIFGQGNTEAFF
TRBJ2-1 NA TRBV14 TRBD1 TGTGCCAGCAGCCAAGGGGACAGGATCAATGAGCAGTTCTTC CASSQGDRINEQFF
TRBJ1-2 NA TRBV5-6 TRBD1 TGTGCCAGCAGCTTGGGGGGACAGGGGAAAGGCTACACCTTC CASSLGGQGKGYTF
TRBJ2-2 once TRBV7-8 NA TGTGCCAGCAGCCCCCTCCCCACCGGGGAGCTGTTTTTT CASSPLPTGELFF
TRBJ2-6 NA TRBV5-5 NA TGTGCCAGCAGCTTGCATCCCTCTGGGGCCAACGTCCTGACTTTC CASSLHPSGANVLTF
TRBJ2-7 once TRBV19 TRBD1 TGTGCCAGTAGTGGACAGGAATTAACCTACGAGCAGTACTTC CASSGQELTYEQYF
TRBJ1-2 NA TRBV7-2 TRBD1 TGTGCCAGCAGCGACGTAGGGGGCAGAGGGTATGGCTACACCTTC CASSDVGGRGYGYTF
TRBJ2-5 NA TRBV5-1 NA TGCGCCAGCAGCTTTTCAGGGCGCCAAGAGACCCAGTACTTC CASSFSGRQETQYF
TRBJ1-1 NA TRBV28 NA TGTGCCAGCAGTTCGTTACAGGGAATTGAAGCTTTCTTT CASSSLQGIEAFF
TRBJ1-1 NA TRBV18 TRBD1 TGTGCCAGCTCACCCTTTGACTCTCCGGGACAGGGGCGCACTGAAGCTTTCTTT CASSPFDSPGQGRTEAFF
TRBJ2-7 NA TRBV5-1 TRBD1 TGCGCCAGCAGCCCGACAGGGGCCTCCTACGAGCAGTACTTC CASSPTGASYEQYF
TRBJ2-2 NA TRBV18 TRBD2 TGTGCCAGCTCACCAGCGGGACTAGCGGGCCTCGGGGAGCTGTTTTTT CASSPAGLAGLGELFF
TRBJ2-1 NA TRBV7-6 TRBD2 TGTGCCAGCAGCACGGGACTAGCGGGAGCCGATGAGCAGTTCTTC CASSTGLAGADEQFF
TRBJ1-2 NA TRBV6-6 TRBD1 TGTGCCAGCAGTTACTCGGAAGGGGGCGATCCTGGCTACACCTTC CASSYSEGGDPGYTF
TRBJ2-3 NA TRBV7-2 NA TGTGCCAGCAGCCCCACCCCACAGGGTTCGGTGCAAGATACGCAGTATTTT CASSPTPQGSVQDTQYF
TRBJ2-3 NA TRBV29-1 NA TGCAGCGTTGAAGATCGTTCTTGGAGGGGGCGGTCAGATACGCAGTATTTT CSVEDRSWRGRSDTQYF
TRBJ2-5 once TRBV5-8 TRBD2 TGTGCCAGCAGCTCCGGGACTAGCGGGGGGGCCGGGGAGACCCAGTACTTC CASSSGTSGGAGETQYF
TRBJ2-3 NA TRBV9 NA TGTGCCAGCAGCCTTCTAAGCGGTCCACAGAATACGCAGTATTTT CASSLLSGPQNTQYF
TRBJ2-3 NA TRBV7-6 TRBD1 TGTGCCAGCAGCTTAGCGGGGACAGGGGCAGATACGCAGTATTTT CASSLAGTGADTQYF
TRBJ1-1 NA TRBV10-2 NA TGCGCCAGCAGGACAGCAAACACTGAAGCTTTCTTT CASRTANTEAFF
TRBJ2-7 NA TRBV7-2 TRBD2 TGTGCCAGCAGCGAGCAGGGAGGGCCTAACGAGCAGTACTTC CASSEQGGPNEQYF
TRBJ1-2 once TRBV11-2 TRBD1 TGTGCCAGCAGCTTTCAGGGGGCGCGTGGCTACACCTTC CASSFQGARGYTF
TRBJ1-4 NA TRBV5-1 TRBD1 TGCGCCAGCAGGGACCTGGGACAGGGGAGTGAAAAACTGTTTTTT CASRDLGQGSEKLFF
TRBJ2-5 NA TRBV2 TRBD2 TGTGCCAGCAGTGAAGCAGCCTGGACTAGCCGGACGGAGACCCAGTACTTC CASSEAAWTSRTETQYF
TRBJ2-7 NA TRBV2 NA TGTGCCAGCAGAAGGAGTAGTGCCGCCTACGAGCAGTACTTC CASRRSSAAYEQYF
TRBJ1-3 NA TRBV9 TRBD1 TGTGCCAGCAGCCCGTTCCAGGGGGCTAACTCTGGAAACACCATATATTTT CASSPFQGANSGNTIYF
TRBJ2-7 NA TRBV5-8 NA TGTGCCAGCAGCGGAGGAAGGGCCTACGAGCAGTACTTC CASSGGRAYEQYF
TRBJ2-3 NA TRBV9 TRBD2 TGTGCCAGCAGCGCACATGGGGGCGGGGGGCCAACAGATACGCAGTATTTT CASSAHGGGGPTDTQYF
TRBJ2-5 NA TRBV5-5 NA TGTGCCAGCAGCTTGGCCGGGGTCCAAGAGACCCAGTACTTC CASSLAGVQETQYF
TRBJ2-3 NA TRBV11-2 TRBD2 TGTGCCAGCAGCCTCGGGACTAGCGGGAGTGGGGGCACAGATACGCAGTATTTT CASSLGTSGSGGTDTQYF
TRBJ2-3 NA TRBV30 TRBD2 TGTGCCTGGAGTCCGGGACTAGGGACAGATACGCAGTATTTT CAWSPGLGTDTQYF
TRBJ2-3 NA TRBV2 NA TGTGCCAGCAGTGATTCCCTGGGGGCCGGCACAGATACGCAGTATTTT CASSDSLGAGTDTQYF
TRBJ2-5 once TRBV18 TRBD1 TGTGCCAGCTCACCAGGAGTGGGACAGGGGACGGAGACCCAGTACTTC CASSPGVGQGTETQYF
TRBJ2-1 NA TRBV6-4 TRBD2 TGTGCCAGCAGTGACTCGACTAGCGGGGGGGCTGAGCAGTTCTTC CASSDSTSGGAEQFF
TRBJ1-4 NA TRBV19 NA TGTGCCAGTAGTCCCAATGGGGCGGTGGGGGAAAAACTGTTTTTT CASSPNGAVGEKLFF
TRBJ1-5 NA TRBV7-2 TRBD1 TGTGCCAGCAGCTTAGTTGGGACAGAATTGAGTCAGCCCCAGCATTTT CASSLVGTELSQPQHF
TRBJ1-5 once TRBV6-1 NA TGTGCCAGCAGTGAAGAGGCAGGTACAGGTAATCAGCCCCAGCATTTT CASSEEAGTGNQPQHF
TRBJ2-1 few TRBV15 NA TGTGCCACCAGCAGATATAGCGGCTCCTACAATGAGCAGTTCTTC CATSRYSGSYNEQFF
TRBJ2-1 NA TRBV5-1 NA TGCGCCAGCAGCTTGATATCGGAGCAGTTCTTC CASSLISEQFF